This TCR beta chain was found in a study of cytomegalovirus exposure and HLA in healthy donors (dated by TCRdb to the late 2010s). Study-level background: An earlier analysis of approximately 600 of the donors reported approximately 290 Gb of sequence data and approximately 110 million unique TCR beta sequences from some 180 million T cells. An early release that covered approximately 600 HLA-typed donors contained about 300 gigabases of sequencing data and tens of millions of unique TCR sequences. Of the roughly 410 genotyped donors, roughly 80% were placed in the genetic ancestry cluster associated with self-reported Caucasian donors. The study aimed to test whether signatures of past pathogen exposure could be identified by cataloging public T cell receptors. The study profiled the T cell repertoires of more than 500 subjects by immunosequencing and related them to cytomegalovirus serostatus. Along with the roughly 710-subject first cohort, a separate validation cohort of over a hundred different subjects was used. The study combined high-throughput TCR immunosequencing, statistical association of individual TCRs with disease status, and machine learning to predict cytomegalovirus infection status. A later analysis re-analyzed previously published TCR beta repertoires from 666 donors and added high-resolution HLA genotyping to study TCR occurrence patterns. In the later analysis, no new phenotypic data were used to find candidate immune exposures; instead, reliance was placed on TCR beta sequences and their occurrence across donors. An earlier analysis of 587 of the donors used high-throughput TCR beta sequencing to judge whether each TCR beta V gene segment behaved as functional or pseudogenic. Donor age, sex, ethnicity and CMV serostatus were compiled alongside the repertoire data. Genome-wide SNP genotypes for about 65% of the roughly 670 donors were used in a later genetic analysis, which treated that subset as a discovery cohort. Every repertoire in the discovery cohort had been generated on one and the same sequencing platform. HLA typing included class I and class II loci at four-digit resolution. The number of typed donors differed by locus: about 620-640 for A, B, C, DRB1 and DQB1; some 500 for DQA1; 606 for DPA1; and around 490 for DPB1. Because of strong linkage in the cohort, four or five DR-DQ haplotypes were treated as single units for association and clustering. On average, around 240,000 unique TCR beta nucleotide sequences were sequenced per donor among 398 genotyped donors of the cohort, with around 19% of those sequences being non-productive.

Receptor libraries were prepared by the immunoSEQ multiplex PCR assay. For the multiplex PCR, a mixture combining 60 forward primers for TCR Vbeta segments and 13 reverse primers for TCR Jbeta segments was used. The CDR3 region of rearranged TCR beta genes was amplified from genomic DNA by a multiplex PCR assay. On the Illumina HiSeq System, the amplified TCR beta libraries were sequenced as 87-base-pair reads. Regarding the original processing steps: A later analysis tallied tens of millions of unique TCR beta chains across the roughly 610 repertoires, and some 10 million of those chains were shared by two or more donors. Raw reads were error-corrected and collapsed into unique sequences by a nearest-neighbor algorithm in which closely related sequences were merged to remove PCR and sequencing errors. Alignment of CDR3 sequences to IMGT reference sequences was used to assign V, D and J gene segments. For a sequence to be retained, a match of at least six nucleotides to both a V gene segment and a J gene segment was required. A rearrangement counted as productive if the CDR3 had no stop codons and remained in frame with V and J, and every other rearrangement counted as non-productive. CDR3 was defined according to IMGT convention as the region running from the second conserved V-encoded cysteine to the conserved J-encoded phenylalanine. The earlier analysis of 550 to 650 of the donors excluded any sequence lacking an unambiguous match to a single V gene segment. In an earlier analysis of a few hundred of the donors, a V segment was called functional when productive rearrangements were above 56.7%, and segregating when the standard deviation between donors exceeded 5%. A statistical classification framework was built for diagnosing cytomegalovirus status from the catalog of TCR beta chain sequences. V and J gene assignment, in a later analysis, came from comparing TCR nucleotide sequences with IMGT/GENE-DB human TR gene sequences. Using the TCRdist pipeline, a later analysis assigned CDR3 sequences along with most-parsimonious VDJ recombination scenarios. A later analysis defined each TCR beta chain by its CDR3 amino acid sequence plus V-gene family, and excluded reads lacking a unique V-gene family. A later analysis removed several hundred highly shared, low-generation-probability nucleotide sequences to deal with suspected cross-contamination and a sequencing artifact. A later analysis calculated a clonal expansion index for each public chain from normalized within-repertoire ranks of inferred template counts. A later analysis computed generation probabilities with a VDJ recombination model fitted to out-of-frame rearrangements, and checked the results against IGoR. A later analysis scored TCR-TCR, TCR-HLA and TCR-CMV co-occurrence with hypergeometric tests, applying a repertoire-size bias correction to TCR pairs. To estimate false discovery rates, a later analysis permuted the HLA or CMV assignments 20 times. In a later analysis, co-occurring TCRs were grouped with DBSCAN, and TCRdist sequence similarity was added when clustering was performed within HLA-allele-positive subsets. Repertoires with fewer than 30,000 or more than 120,000 public chains were left out of co-occurrence clustering, as were about five repertoires with anomalous nucleotide sharing. TCRdb carries this immuneACCESS record with in-frame sequences only. Its versions omit some clonotypes, under half of them owing to an unresolved V gene in the studies checked, with the rest unexplained. Clone size and the V and J calls come from that table; the DNA yielded D and trimming. The sample records around 200,000 clones, roughly 80% of which are singletons. 0.65% of the sample is in the top ten clones.

The cohort was made up of 650 to 700 healthy bone marrow donors. At the time of sampling, all cohort members were nominally healthy, though unrecorded immune exposures were likely present. The donor tested CMV seronegative, placing the donor among the approximately 360 seronegative members of the cohort. A peripheral blood sample was provided by each donor, and peripheral blood mononuclear cells were used for TCR beta sequencing. The Qiagen DNeasy Blood Extraction Kit was used to extract genomic DNA from the blood cell samples. Comment on this clone: Its antigen has not been determined. Base quality data are lacking; no much larger clone is found one base away.

Here is what the overall study found, with its caveats: Some IMGT-functional V segments, including TRBV6-2 and TRBV6-3, could not be distinguished by the 87-base-pair reads and were therefore excluded. Compared with equally common non-associated chains, HLA-associated TCR beta chains in a later analysis were more clonally expanded and had lower generation probabilities. Correlated functional status among segregating V segments might reflect linkage disequilibrium, but an unknown experimental factor could not be ruled out. In an earlier analysis of 587 of the donors, most TCR beta V segments were observed in productive rearrangements about 90% or about 30% of the time, broadly matching IMGT annotations. Compared with the roughly 700-donor mean, donors in an Asian-associated ancestry cluster had fewer N-insertions in productive TCRs, according to a later genetic analysis. The authors suggested that the approach could potentially be extended to other disease states and immunological phenotypes. A few of the identified cytomegalovirus-associated TCR beta chains were confirmed in vitro to be specific for cytomegalovirus antigens. For the cohort, immune exposure information was limited to CMV serostatus. Because HLA typing was missing for some donors at each locus, association tests included only the typed subset. A later analysis associated 15,000 to 20,000 TCR beta sequences with specific HLA alleles at a false discovery rate of 0.05. A later analysis reported that several top co-occurrence clusters appeared linked to parvovirus B19, influenza, CMV and Epstein-Barr virus. A further reported finding was that TCR beta sequences accurately predicted the HLA-A and HLA-B alleles for most subjects in the first cohort. About 17 rarely observed V segments, including chromosome 9 orphons, were excluded from the earlier analysis of approximately 500 of the donors because counts were too low. Across donors, most TCR sequences were observed very rarely, whereas some public TCRs were present in many individuals. In the study, approximately 160 TCR beta chains were listed as associated with cytomegalovirus. A group of highly shared sequence variants was considered likely to be a technical artifact of the sequencing pipeline. Presence/absence analyses assumed roughly uniform sequencing depth across donors, an assumption that may not hold. V-gene and J-gene trimming of TCR beta chains was associated with a missense DCLRE1C variant in a later genetic analysis, and the association was replicated in an independent cohort. A later analysis found that most CMV-associated TCR beta chains appeared HLA-restricted, with HLA associations seemingly driven largely by CMV exposure. When HLA alleles, especially DR and DQ, strongly co-occurred, TCR associations were difficult to assign to individual alleles. The classifier was reported to diagnose cytomegalovirus status with high specificity and sensitivity in both the original cohort and the validation cohort. Only TCR beta chains were sequenced in this cohort, and the absence of alpha or paired-chain data limited detectable features. According to a later analysis, TCR association rates differed among HLA loci, with DRB1 alleles showing the most associated TCRs and HLA-C alleles showing the fewest.

The CDR3, cysteine through phenylalanine, is 16 amino acids long. Only the CDR3 portion is preserved as DNA: 48 bases, with reading frame beginning at the first base. CDR1 SGHNT and CDR2 YENEEA were looked up in the germline V gene. After removal of 5 bases from V and 7 bases from J, the junction retains 13 bases not matched to a gene. The chain employs TRBV11-3 and TRBJ2-1; 8 central bases correspond to TRBD2. Material: PBMCs. This receptor was obtained from a boy aged 5-17 years in good health and CMV-seronegative. The CDR3 region: CASSPNNQRGWNEQFF. The bases are TGTGCCAGCAGCCCGAATAACCAGCGGGGGTGGAATGAGCAGTTCTTC.